The clone carrying this T cell receptor beta chain was picked up a small number of times. Germline V gene lookup returns CDR1 SQVTM and CDR2 ANQGSEA. V lost 6 bases and J lost 9; bases outside the gene matches: 12. There are 16 residues in the CDR3. The data originate from a study of T-cell reconstitution after alpha-beta-depleted transplantation in children. During its preparation, the TCRbeta library received unique molecular identifiers. TCRdb reprocessed the PCR reads with MiXCR, giving one entry per CDR3 protein. The table shows approximately 420,000 distinct CDR3 sequences, with approximately 11% occurring only once.

The TCR sequence derives from a human donor who donated a stem cell graft to a child with acute myeloid leukemia. The sequencing used PBMCs from the stem cell graft donor, collected from the stem cell graft. The rearrangement links TRBV29-1 to TRBJ2-1; 15 bases align to TRBD2. The CDR3 nucleotides read TGCAGCGTCGCCGGGACTAGCGGGAGGAGTGGCGGTGAGCAGTTCTTC. Encoded protein: CSVAGTSGRSGGEQFF.